This T cell receptor (beta chain) was observed in a study of blood T cell repertoires in COVID-19. TCRdb keeps only in-frame clones here, not all; method: immunoSEQ multiplex PCR. The profile shows about 230,000 clones, about 80% of them singletons. Sequenced sample: peripheral blood. The TCR comes from a woman between 50 and 59 years old with acute or convalescent COVID-19.

The CDR3, as DNA: TGTGCCAGCAGCCAGGGGGCTACTGGGGCCAACGTCCTGACTTTC. Protein product: CASSQGATGANVLTF. The rearrangement uses TRBV3-1 (or the pseudogene TRBV3-2) and TRBJ2-6; TRBD1 might be the D (6 bases). CDR1 is LGHDT, CDR2 YNNKEL, per germline (reference sequence). CDR3 length: 15 amino acids. The germline V and J ends were trimmed by 3 bases and 2 bases, with 8 bases remaining between them.